The entry below describes one T cell receptor beta chain. This entry comes from a study of yellow fever vaccine responses in identical twins. TCRdb fed the RT-PCR reads into MiXCR, producing one record per CDR3 protein. The data hold around 20,000 distinct CDR3 sequences, with nearly 70% observed a single time. V was trimmed by 4 bases and J by 3 bases, leaving 13 bases between them. From germline, CDR1 is SNHLY and CDR2 FYNNEI. The CDR3 loop spans 15 amino acids. This rearrangement joins TRBV2 to TRBJ1-5; weak D call: TRBD1 (6 bases). The sample in question was T cells from blood (PBMCs), unsorted or a sorted subset (not recorded which), obtained before or after yellow fever vaccination (not recorded which). The source is a woman aged 18-30 years who received the yellow fever vaccine. The CDR3 loop is CASSGTGSNNQPQHF. The CDR3, as DNA: TGTGCCAGCAGTGGAACAGGGTCTAACAATCAGCCCCAGCATTTT.